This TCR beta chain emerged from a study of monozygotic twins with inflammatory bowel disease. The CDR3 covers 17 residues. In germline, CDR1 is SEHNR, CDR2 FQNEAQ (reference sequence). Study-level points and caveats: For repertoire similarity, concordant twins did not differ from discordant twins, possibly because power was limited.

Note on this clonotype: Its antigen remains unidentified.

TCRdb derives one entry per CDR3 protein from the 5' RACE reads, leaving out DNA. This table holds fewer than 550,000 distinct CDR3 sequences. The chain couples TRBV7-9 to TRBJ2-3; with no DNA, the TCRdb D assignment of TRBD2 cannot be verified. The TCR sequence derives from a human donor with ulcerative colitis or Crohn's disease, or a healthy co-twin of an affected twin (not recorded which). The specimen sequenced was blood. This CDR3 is CASSSRLAGGQTDTQYF.